This entry describes one TCR beta chain. The antigen is not known. The data were obtained in a study of cytotoxic CD8 clonotypes in ibrutinib-treated CLL. Study observations and caveats: Under therapy, public clonotypes either contracted or stayed stable, and they were uncommon. Clonality increased at ibrutinib response and stayed stable in sustained remission. At progression, however, it fell back toward baseline.

Here immunoSEQ multiplex PCR was the method, and the copy in TCRdb shows in-frame clones only, minus some. The repertoire holds more than 200,000 clones, with just over 70% as singletons. Trimming took 3 bases from V and 7 from J, leaving 12 bases between them. The CDR3 runs 14 residues. Germline V lookup: CDR1 MNHEY, CDR2 SMNVEV (reference sequence). This sequence was found in a human donor with chronic lymphocytic leukemia. The sample consisted of PBMCs, taken after 12 months of ibrutinib treatment. This rearrangement joins TRBV27 to TRBJ2-2; weak D call: TRBD2 (5 bases). The CDR3 sequence: CASSFIMEVGELFF. The DNA for the CDR3 is TGTGCCAGCAGTTTTATAATGGAGGTCGGGGAGCTGTTTTTT.